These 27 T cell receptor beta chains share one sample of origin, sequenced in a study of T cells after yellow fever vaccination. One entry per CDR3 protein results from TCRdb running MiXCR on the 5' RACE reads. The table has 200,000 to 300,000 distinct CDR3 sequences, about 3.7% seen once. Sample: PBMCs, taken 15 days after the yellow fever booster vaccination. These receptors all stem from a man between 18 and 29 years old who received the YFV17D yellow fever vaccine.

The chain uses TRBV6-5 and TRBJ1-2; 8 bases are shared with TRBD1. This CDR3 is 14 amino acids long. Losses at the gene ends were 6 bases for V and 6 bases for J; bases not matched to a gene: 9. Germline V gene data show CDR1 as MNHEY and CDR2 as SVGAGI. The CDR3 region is CASRPGQGIDGYTF. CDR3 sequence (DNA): TGTGCCAGCAGGCCAGGACAGGGAATCGATGGCTACACCTTC.

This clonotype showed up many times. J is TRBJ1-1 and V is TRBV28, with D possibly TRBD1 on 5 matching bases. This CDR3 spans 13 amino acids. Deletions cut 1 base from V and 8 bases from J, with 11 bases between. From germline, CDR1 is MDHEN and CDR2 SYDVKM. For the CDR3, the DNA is TGTGCCAGCAGTTTATCCCGCGGGGGGGAAGCTTTCTTT. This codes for CASSLSRGGEAFF.

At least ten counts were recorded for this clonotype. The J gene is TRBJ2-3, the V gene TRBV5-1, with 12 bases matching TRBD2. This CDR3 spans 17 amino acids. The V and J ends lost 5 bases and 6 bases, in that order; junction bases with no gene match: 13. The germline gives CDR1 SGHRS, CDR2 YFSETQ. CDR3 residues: CASRRSSSGGAGDTQYF. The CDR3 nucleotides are TGCGCCAGCAGAAGGTCGTCTAGCGGGGGGGCCGGGGATACGCAGTATTTT.

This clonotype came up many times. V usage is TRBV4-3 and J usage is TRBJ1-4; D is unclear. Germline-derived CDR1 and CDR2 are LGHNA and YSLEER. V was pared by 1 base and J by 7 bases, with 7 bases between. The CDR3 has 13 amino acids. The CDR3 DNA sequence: TGCGCCAGCAGCCAAGGTGTGTTTGAAAAACTGTTTTTT. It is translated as CASSQGVFEKLFF.

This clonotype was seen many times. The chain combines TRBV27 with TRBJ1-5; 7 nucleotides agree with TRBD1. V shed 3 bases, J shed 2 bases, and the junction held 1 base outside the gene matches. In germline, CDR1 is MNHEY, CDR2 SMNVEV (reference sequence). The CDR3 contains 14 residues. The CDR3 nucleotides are TGTGCCAGCAGTTTTGGACAGGGCAATCAGCCCCAGCATTTT. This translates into CASSFGQGNQPQHF.

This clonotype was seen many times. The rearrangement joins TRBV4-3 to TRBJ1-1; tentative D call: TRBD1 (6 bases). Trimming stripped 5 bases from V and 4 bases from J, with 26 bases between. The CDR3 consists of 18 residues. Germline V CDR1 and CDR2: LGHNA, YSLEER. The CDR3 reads CASSSSLRVWSGATEAFF. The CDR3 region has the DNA TGCGCCAGCAGCTCGAGCTTACGGGTTTGGTCAGGGGCCACTGAAGCTTTCTTT.

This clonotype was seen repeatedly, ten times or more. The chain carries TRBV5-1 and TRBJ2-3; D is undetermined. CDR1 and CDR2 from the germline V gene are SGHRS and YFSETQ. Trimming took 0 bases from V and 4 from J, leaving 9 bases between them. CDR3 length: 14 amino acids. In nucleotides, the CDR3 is TGCGCCAGCAGCTTGGATCCGGTCCCAGATACGCAGTATTTT. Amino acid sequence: CASSLDPVPDTQYF.

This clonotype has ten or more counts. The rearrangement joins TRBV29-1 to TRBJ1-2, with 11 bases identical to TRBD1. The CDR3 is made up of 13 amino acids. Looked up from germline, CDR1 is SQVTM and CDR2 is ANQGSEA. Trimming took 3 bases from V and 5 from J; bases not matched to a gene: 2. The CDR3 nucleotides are TGCAGCGTTGAGGGACAGGGGGGATATGGCTACACCTTC. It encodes CSVEGQGGYGYTF.

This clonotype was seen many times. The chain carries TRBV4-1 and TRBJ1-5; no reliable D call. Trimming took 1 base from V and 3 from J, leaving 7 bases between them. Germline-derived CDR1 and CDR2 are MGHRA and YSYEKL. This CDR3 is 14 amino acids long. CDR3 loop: CASSQGNYNQPQHF. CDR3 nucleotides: TGCGCCAGCAGCCAAGGGAACTACAATCAGCCCCAGCATTTT.

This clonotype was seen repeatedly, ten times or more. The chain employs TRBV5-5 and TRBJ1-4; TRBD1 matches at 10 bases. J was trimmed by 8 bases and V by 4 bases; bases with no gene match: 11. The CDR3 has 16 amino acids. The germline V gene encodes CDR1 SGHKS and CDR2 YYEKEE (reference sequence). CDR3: CASSRPSGQGPEKLFF. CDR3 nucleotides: TGTGCCAGCAGCCGCCCATCGGGACAGGGGCCAGAAAAACTGTTTTTT.

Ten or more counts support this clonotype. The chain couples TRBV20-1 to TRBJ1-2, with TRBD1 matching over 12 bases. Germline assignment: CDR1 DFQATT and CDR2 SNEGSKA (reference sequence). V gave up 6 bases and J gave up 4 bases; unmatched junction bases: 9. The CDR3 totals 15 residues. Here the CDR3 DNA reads TGCAGTGCAGCAGCCGGGACAGGGGGCCGCTATGGCTACACCTTC. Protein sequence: CSAAAGTGGRYGYTF.

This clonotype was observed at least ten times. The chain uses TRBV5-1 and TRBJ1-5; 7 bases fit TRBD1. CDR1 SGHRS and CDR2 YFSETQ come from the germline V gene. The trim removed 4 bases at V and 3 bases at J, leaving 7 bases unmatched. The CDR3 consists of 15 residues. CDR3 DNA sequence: TGCGCCAGCAGCCTTACAGGGGCCTTCAATCAGCCCCAGCATTTT. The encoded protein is CASSLTGAFNQPQHF.

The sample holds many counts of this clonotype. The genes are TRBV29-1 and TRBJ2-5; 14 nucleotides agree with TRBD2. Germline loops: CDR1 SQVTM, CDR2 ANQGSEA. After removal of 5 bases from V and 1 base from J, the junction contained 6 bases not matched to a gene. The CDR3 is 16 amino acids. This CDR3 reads CSVYGTSGGFQETQYF. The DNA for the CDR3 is TGCAGCGTTTACGGGACTAGCGGGGGATTCCAAGAGACCCAGTACTTC.

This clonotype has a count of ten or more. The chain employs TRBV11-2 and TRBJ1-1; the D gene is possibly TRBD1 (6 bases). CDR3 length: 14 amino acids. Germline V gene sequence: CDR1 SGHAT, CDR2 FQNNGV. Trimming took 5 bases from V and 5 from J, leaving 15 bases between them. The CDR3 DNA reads TGTGCCAGCAGCGCCCACAGGGTGAGGACTGAAGCTTTCTTT. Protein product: CASSAHRVRTEAFF.

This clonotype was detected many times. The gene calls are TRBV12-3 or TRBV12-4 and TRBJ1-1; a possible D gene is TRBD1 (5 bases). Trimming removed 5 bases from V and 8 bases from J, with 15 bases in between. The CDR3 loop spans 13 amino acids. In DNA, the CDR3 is TGTGCCAGCAGTGCGGCTTACGGGACCGAAGCTTTCTTT. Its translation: CASSAAYGTEAFF.

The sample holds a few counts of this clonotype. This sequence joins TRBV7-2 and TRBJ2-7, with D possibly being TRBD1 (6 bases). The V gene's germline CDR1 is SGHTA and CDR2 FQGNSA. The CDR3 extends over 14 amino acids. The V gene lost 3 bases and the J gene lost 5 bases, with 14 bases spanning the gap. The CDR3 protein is CASSFIVRGHEQYF. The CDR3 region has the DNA TGTGCCAGCAGCTTTATCGTCAGGGGACACGAGCAGTACTTC.

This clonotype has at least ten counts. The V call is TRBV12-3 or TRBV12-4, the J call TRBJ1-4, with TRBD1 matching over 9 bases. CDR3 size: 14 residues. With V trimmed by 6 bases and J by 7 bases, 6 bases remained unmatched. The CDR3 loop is CASRGTGIGEKLFF. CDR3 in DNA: TGTGCCAGCAGGGGGACAGGGATTGGTGAAAAACTGTTTTTT.

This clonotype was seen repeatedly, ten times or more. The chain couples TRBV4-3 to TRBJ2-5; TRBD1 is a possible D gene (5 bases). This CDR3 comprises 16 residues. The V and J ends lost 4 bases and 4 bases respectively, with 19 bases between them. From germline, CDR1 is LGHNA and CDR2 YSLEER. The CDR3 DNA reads TGCGCCAGCAGCCCCTACGACGCCTCAGGGTTAGAGACCCAGTACTTC. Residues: CASSPYDASGLETQYF.

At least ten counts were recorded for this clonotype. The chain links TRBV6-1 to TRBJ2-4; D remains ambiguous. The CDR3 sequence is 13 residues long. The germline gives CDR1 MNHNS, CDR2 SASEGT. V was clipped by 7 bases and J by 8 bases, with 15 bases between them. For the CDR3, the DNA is TGTGCCAGCATCCAAGGACCTAAGGACATTCAGTACTTC. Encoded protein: CASIQGPKDIQYF.

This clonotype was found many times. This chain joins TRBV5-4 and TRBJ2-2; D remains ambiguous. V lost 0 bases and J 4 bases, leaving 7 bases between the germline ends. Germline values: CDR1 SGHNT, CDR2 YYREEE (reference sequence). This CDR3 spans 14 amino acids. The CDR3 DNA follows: TGTGCCAGCAGCTTGGAACACCCCACCGGGGAGCTGTTTTTT. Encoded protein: CASSLEHPTGELFF.

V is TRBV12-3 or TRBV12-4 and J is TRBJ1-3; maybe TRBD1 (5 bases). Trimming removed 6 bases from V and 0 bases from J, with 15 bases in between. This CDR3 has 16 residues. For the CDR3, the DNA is TGTGCCAGCAGACCAGGGACGGATGTCTCTGGAAACACCATATATTTT. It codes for CASRPGTDVSGNTIYF.

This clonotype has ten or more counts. The CDR3 protein is CASRGQGVYQPQHF. The CDR3 DNA reads as TGTGCCAGCAGGGGACAGGGTGTATATCAGCCCCAGCATTTT. V and J are TRBV28 and TRBJ1-5; TRBD1 matches at 9 bases. Germline V CDR1 and CDR2: MDHEN, SYDVKM. V lost 6 bases, J lost 5 bases, and 5 bases stayed unmatched. The CDR3 contains 14 residues. The whole variable domain, filled in from reference TRBV28 and TRBJ1-5, reads DVKVTQSSRYLVKRTGEKVFLECVQDMDHENMFWYRQDPGLGLRLIYFSYDVKMKEKGDIPEGYSVSREKKERFSLILESASTNQTSMYLCASRGQGVYQPQHFGDGTRLSIL.

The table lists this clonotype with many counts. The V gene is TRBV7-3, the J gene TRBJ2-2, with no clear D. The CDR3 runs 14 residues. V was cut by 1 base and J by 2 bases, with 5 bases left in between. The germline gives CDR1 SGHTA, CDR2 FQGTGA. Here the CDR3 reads CASSLNSNTGELFF. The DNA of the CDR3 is TGTGCCAGCAGCTTAAATTCAAACACCGGGGAGCTGTTTTTT.

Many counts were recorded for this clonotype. Written as DNA, the CDR3 is TGTGCCAGCAGCGTAGGGGGTAATAGCAATCAGCCCCAGCATTTT. Translated, it gives CASSVGGNSNQPQHF. This chain connects TRBV9 to TRBJ1-5; no clear D gene. Per germline, CDR1 SGDLS and CDR2 YYNGEE. Trimming left V 0 bases short and J 0 bases short, with 7 bases between. This CDR3 has 15 amino acids.

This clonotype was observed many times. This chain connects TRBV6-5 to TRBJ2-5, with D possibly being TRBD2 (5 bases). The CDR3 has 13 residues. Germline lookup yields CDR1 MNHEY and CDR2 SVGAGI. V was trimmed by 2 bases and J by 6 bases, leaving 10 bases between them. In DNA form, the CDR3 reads TGTGCCAGCAGTTACCGGGGATTAAAGACCCAGTACTTC. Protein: CASSYRGLKTQYF.

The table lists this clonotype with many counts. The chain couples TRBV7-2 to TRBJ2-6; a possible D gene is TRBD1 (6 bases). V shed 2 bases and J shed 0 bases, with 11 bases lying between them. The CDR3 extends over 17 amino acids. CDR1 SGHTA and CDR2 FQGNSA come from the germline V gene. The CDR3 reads CASSLPRGFSGANVLTF. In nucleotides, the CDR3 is TGTGCCAGCAGCTTACCCAGGGGCTTCTCTGGGGCCAACGTCCTGACTTTC.

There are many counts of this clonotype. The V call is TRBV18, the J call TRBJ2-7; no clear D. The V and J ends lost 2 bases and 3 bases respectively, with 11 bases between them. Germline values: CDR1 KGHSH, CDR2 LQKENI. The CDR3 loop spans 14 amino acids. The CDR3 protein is CASSPDIDSYEQYF. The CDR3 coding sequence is TGTGCCAGCTCACCAGATATAGATAGCTACGAGCAGTACTTC.